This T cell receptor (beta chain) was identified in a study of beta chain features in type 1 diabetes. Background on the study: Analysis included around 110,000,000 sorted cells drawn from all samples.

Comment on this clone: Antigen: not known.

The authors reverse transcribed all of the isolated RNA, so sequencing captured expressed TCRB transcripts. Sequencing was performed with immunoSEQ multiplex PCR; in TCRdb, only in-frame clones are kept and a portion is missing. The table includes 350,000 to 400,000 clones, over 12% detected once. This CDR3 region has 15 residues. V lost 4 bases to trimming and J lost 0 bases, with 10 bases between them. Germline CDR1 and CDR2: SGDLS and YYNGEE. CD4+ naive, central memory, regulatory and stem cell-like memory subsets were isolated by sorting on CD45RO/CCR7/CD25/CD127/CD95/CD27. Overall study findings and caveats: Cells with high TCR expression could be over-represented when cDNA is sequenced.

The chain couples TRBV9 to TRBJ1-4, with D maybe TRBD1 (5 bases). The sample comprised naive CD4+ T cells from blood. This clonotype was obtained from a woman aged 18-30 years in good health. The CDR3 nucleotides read TGTGCCAGCAGCATTCGGGACTCAACTAATGAAAAACTGTTTTTT. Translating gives CASSIRDSTNEKLFF. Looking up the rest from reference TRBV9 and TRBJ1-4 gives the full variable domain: DSGVTQTPKHLITATGQRVTLRCSPRSGDLSVYWYQQSLDQGLQFLIQYYNGEERAKGNILERFSAQQFPDLHSELNLSSLELGDSALYFCASSIRDSTNEKLFFGSGTQLSVL.